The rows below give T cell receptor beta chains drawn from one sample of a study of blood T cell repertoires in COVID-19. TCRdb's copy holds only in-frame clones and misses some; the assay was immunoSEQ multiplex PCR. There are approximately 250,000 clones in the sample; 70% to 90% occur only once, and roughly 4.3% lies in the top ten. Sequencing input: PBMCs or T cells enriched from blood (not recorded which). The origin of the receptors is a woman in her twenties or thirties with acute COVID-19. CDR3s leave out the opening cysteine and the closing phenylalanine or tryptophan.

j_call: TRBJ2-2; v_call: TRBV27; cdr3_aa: ASSYHSAPGELF
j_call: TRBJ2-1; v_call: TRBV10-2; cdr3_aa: ASRQQGSSYNEQF
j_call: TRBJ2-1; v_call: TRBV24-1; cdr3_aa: ATSGTADNEQF
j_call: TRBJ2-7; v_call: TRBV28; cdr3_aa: ASTQGVGGNYPREQY
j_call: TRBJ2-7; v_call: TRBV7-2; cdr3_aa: ASSPRTSQYEQY
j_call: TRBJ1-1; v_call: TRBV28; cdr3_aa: ASSPNRGRLGTEAF
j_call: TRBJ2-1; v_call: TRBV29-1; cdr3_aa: SVGVGGTSIHNEQF
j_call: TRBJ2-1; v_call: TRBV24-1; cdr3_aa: ATSDPGRLDEQF
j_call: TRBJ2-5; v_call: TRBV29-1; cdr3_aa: SVVSRGTETQY
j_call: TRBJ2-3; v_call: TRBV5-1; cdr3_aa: ASSLELAADGATQY
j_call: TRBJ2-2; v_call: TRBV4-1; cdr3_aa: ASSPRTGDTGELF
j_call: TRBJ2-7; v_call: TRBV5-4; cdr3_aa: ASRPTSVSHEQY
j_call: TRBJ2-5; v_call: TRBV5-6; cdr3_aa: ASGTGGETQY
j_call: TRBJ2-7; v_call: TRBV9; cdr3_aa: ASSVDQRENEQY
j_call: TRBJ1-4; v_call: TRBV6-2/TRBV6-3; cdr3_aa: ASSRGQGNEKLF
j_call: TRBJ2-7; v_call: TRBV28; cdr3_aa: ASSLASGRGEQY
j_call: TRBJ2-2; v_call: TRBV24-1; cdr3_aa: ATSGVGAGDGELF
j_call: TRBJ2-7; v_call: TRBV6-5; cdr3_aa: ASTSGPTGEQY
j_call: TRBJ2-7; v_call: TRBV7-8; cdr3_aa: ASSLGLAESYEQY
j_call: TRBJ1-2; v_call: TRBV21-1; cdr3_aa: ASSKAVGQGENYGYT
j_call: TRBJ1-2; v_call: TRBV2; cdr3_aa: ASSGQGAANYGYT
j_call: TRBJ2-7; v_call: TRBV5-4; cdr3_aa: ASSLTVSSYEQY
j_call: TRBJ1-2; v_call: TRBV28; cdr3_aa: ASSSTGQAMASEYGYT
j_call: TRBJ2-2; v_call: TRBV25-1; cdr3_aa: ASSDHGELF
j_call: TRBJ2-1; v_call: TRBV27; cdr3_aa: ASSFGSGSSYNEQF
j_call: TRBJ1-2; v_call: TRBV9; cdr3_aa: ASRQGAGGYT
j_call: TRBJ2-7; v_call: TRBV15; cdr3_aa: ATSRGHGTPYEQY
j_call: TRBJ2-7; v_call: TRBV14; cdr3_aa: ASSQSYEQY
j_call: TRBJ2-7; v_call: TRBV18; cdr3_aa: ASSPPSGKTYEQY
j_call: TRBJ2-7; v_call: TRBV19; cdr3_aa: ASSMVGDSSYEQY
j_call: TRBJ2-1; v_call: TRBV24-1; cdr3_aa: ATAKTGGSSYNEQF
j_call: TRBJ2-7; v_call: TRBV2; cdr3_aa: ASTRGLGREQY
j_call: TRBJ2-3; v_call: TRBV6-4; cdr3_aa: ASSDTLTADTQY
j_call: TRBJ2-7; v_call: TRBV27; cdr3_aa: ASSSRQGSEQY
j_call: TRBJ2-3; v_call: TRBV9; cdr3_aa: ASSVGNLAGRADTQY
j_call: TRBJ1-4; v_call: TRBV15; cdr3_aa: ATSRGTGDNEKLF
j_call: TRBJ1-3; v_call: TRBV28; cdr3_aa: ASRSGTGGNTIY
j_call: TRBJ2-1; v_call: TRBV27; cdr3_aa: ASSLRDRDFDEQF
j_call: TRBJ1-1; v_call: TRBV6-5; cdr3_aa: ASSYFSRTGDEAF
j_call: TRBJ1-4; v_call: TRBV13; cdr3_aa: ASSSGLEKLF
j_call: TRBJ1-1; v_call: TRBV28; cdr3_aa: ASSTVGTPRAF
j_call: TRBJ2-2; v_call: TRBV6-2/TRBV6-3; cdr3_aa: ASSLGQGAWGELF
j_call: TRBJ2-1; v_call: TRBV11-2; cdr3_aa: ASRTGGAGTYNEQF
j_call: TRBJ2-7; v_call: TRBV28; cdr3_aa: ASSPLLTGAYEQY
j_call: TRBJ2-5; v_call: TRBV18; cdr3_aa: ASSPRGQQETQY
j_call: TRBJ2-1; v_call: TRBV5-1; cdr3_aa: ASSLGGPYNEQF
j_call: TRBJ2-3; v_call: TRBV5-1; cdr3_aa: ASSLVASGESQY
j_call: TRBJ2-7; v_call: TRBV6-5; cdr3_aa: ASKPGQGIDEQY
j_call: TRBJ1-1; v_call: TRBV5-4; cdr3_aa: ASSLEPGVNTEAF
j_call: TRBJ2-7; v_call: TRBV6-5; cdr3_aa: ASSYSPTGPHEQY
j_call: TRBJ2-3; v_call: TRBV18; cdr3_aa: ASSPNDRVRDTQY
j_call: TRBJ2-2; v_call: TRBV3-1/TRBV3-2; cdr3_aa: ASSPSGRTGELF
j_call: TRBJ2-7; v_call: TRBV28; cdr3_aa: ASISTSGRRGLYEQY